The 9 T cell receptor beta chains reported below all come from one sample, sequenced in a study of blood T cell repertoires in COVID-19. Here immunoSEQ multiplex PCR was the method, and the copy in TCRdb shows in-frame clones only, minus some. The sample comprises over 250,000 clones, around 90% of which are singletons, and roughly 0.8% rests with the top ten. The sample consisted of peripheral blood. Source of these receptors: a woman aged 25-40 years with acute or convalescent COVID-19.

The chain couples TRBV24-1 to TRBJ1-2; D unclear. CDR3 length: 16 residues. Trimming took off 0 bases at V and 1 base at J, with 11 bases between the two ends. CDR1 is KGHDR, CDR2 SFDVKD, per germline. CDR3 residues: CATSDLLETINYGYTF. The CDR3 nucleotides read TGTGCCACCAGTGATTTGCTTGAAACAATTAACTATGGCTACACCTTC.

The CDR3 nucleotides are TGTGCCAGCAGGATCGCAGGGGGAGCAAATCAGCCCCAGCATTTT. This translates into CASRIAGGANQPQHF. The chain carries TRBV28 and TRBJ1-5, with TRBD1 matching 7 bases. V was pared by 6 bases and J by 4 bases, with 9 bases of the junction left unmatched. Germline CDR1 is MDHEN and CDR2 is SYDVKM. This CDR3 has 15 residues.

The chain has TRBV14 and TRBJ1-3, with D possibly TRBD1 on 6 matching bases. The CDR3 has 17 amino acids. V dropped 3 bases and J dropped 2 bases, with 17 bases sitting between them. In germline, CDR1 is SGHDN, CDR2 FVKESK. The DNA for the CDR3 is TGTGCCAGCAGCCATGGGGTCCAGGGGCTCACTGGAAACACCATATATTTT. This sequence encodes CASSHGVQGLTGNTIYF.

CDR3 region: CASSIEKKDKMNTEAFF. The CDR3 nucleotides read TGTGCCAGTAGTATAGAAAAAAAGGACAAGATGAACACTGAAGCTTTCTTT. V usage is TRBV19 and J usage is TRBJ1-1, with D tentatively TRBD1 (5 bases). Germline CDR1 is LNHDA and CDR2 is SQIVND (reference sequence). V lost 0 bases and J lost 0, with 14 bases in between. The CDR3 is 17 residues long.

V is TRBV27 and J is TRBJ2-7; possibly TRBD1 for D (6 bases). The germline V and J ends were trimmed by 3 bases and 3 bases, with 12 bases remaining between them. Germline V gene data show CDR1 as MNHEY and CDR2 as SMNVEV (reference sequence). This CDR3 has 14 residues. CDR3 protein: CASSFQGHLYEQYF. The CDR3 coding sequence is TGTGCCAGCAGTTTTCAGGGACACCTCTACGAGCAGTACTTC.

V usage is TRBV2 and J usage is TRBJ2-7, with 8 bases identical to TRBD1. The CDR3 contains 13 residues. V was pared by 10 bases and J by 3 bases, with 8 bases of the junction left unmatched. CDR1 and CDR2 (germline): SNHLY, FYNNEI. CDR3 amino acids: CATRRDRFYEQYF. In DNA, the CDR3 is TGTGCCACCCGCCGGGACAGGTTCTACGAGCAGTACTTC.

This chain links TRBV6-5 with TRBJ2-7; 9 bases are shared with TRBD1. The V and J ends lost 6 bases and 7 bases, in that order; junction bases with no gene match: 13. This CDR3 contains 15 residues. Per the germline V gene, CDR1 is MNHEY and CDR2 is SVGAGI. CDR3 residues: CASRIDNRGRGEQYF. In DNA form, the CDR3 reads TGTGCCAGCAGAATAGACAACAGGGGGCGCGGAGAGCAGTACTTC.

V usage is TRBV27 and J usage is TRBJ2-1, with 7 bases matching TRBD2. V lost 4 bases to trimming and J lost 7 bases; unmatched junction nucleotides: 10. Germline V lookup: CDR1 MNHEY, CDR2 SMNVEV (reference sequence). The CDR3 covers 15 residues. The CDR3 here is CASSSAAGVGNEQFF. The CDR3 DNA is TGTGCCAGCAGTTCCGCGGCGGGAGTGGGGAATGAGCAGTTCTTC.

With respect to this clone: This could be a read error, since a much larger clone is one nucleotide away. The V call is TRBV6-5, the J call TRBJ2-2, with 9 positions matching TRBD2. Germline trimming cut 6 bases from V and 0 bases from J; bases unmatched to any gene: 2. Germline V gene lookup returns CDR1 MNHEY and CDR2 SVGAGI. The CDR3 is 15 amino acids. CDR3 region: CASRLAGANTGELFF. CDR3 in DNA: TGTGCCAGCAGGTTAGCGGGAGCGAACACCGGGGAGCTGTTTTTT.